Shown below are 24 T cell receptor beta chains from a single sample sequenced in a study of T-cell memory formation after mild COVID-19. TCRdb fed the 5' RACE reads into MiXCR, producing one record per CDR3 protein. The table records about 340,000 distinct CDR3 sequences, 20% to 25% of them present only once. The material sequenced was PBMCs or a T cell subset sorted from them (not recorded which). The receptor set was obtained from a man aged 18 to 30 who had mild COVID-19 (a few samples of this study predate the infection). Cell type and time point are not known.

The V gene is TRBV7-2, the J gene TRBJ1-6; no firm D call. Germline V gene data show CDR1 as SGHTA and CDR2 as FQGNSA. V gave up 3 bases and J gave up 7 bases, with 10 bases separating them. The CDR3 has 14 amino acids. Written as DNA, the CDR3 is TGTGCCAGCAGCTTCGACACCGACAATTCACCCCTCCACTTT. It is translated as CASSFDTDNSPLHF.

This clonotype occurred a few times. This sequence joins TRBV4-3 and TRBJ1-2; no firm D call. The V gene's germline CDR1 is LGHNA and CDR2 YSLEER. With 3 bases removed from V and 2 bases from J, the gap between germline ends came to 13 bases. The CDR3 contains 15 residues. In DNA form, the CDR3 reads TGCGCCAGCAGCCAGGACCGACGTCAGAACTATGGCTACACCTTC. Residues: CASSQDRRQNYGYTF.

In this sample, this clonotype turned up a few times. CDR3 protein: CSARGSDSGYTF. The CDR3 DNA is TGCAGTGCTAGAGGATCGGACAGCGGCTACACCTTC. The chain uses TRBV20-1 and TRBJ1-2, with D possibly matching TRBD1 (6 bases). The CDR3 has 12 amino acids. The germline V and J ends were trimmed by 1 base and 8 bases, with 11 bases remaining between them. CDR1 and CDR2 from the germline V gene are DFQATT and SNEGSKA (reference sequence).

The chain carries TRBV7-2 and TRBJ2-1; D not certain. CDR1 and CDR2 from the germline V gene are SGHTA and FQGNSA. The CDR3 runs 15 residues. Trimming took off 0 bases at V and 1 base at J, with 7 bases between the two ends. The CDR3 DNA reads as TGTGCCAGCAGCTTAGCGCCTGGGTCCTACAATGAGCAGTTCTTC. Its protein product is CASSLAPGSYNEQFF.

This clonotype has a handful of counts. The junction departs from germline at one end; a sequencing error may be responsible. The chain is built from TRBV4-2 and TRBJ2-3; tentatively, D is TRBD2 (6 bases). This CDR3 region has 11 residues. Germline V gene lookup returns CDR1 LGHNA and CDR2 YNFKEQ. The CDR3: CASSQAGTRIF. The CDR3, as DNA: TGTGCCAGCAGCCAGGCCGGGACTCGAATTTTT.

This chain joins TRBV28 and TRBJ2-3; 9 bases align to TRBD1. Germline trimming cut 2 bases from V and 5 bases from J; bases unmatched to any gene: 11. The V gene's germline CDR1 is MDHEN and CDR2 SYDVKM. The CDR3 is 17 residues long. The CDR3: CASSLVMGQGREDTQYF. Here the CDR3 DNA reads TGTGCCAGCAGTTTAGTGATGGGACAGGGAAGGGAAGATACGCAGTATTTT.

This rearrangement joins TRBV4-1 to TRBJ2-7; unclear D gene. The germline CDR1 and CDR2 sequences are MGHRA and YSYEKL. V lost 4 bases and J 3 bases, leaving 13 bases between the germline ends. The CDR3 extends over 14 amino acids. This chain's CDR3 is CASSLTSDGYEQYF. The DNA of the CDR3 is TGCGCCAGCAGCCTTACATCGGACGGCTACGAGCAGTACTTC.

This chain connects TRBV7-2 to TRBJ2-6; D is ambiguous. The germline V and J ends were trimmed by 7 bases and 0 bases, with 10 bases remaining between them. The V gene's germline CDR1 is SGHTA and CDR2 FQGNSA. The CDR3 is 15 amino acids. The CDR3 DNA reads as TGTGCCAGCACTAAGCAGAGCTCTGGGGCCAACGTCCTGACTTTC. As protein: CASTKQSSGANVLTF.

The gene calls are TRBV7-9 and TRBJ2-7, with TRBD1 matching over 7 bases. Germline V gene lookup returns CDR1 SEHNR and CDR2 FQNEAQ (reference sequence). The CDR3 runs to 13 residues. V lost 5 bases and J lost 7; bases outside the gene matches: 8. The CDR3 DNA follows: TGTGCCAGCAGCACCGGGACAGCTCTTGAGCAGTACGTC. This codes for CASSTGTALEQYV.

The V and J genes are TRBV7-2 and TRBJ2-2, with 7 bases fitting TRBD1. CDR3 length: 13 residues. Per germline, CDR1 SGHTA and CDR2 FQGNSA. The J segment lost 5 bases and the V segment lost 6 bases, leaving 3 bases of the junction unmatched. CDR3 coding DNA: TGTGCCAGCAGATCGACAGGGACCGGGGAGCTGTTTTTT. Protein product: CASRSTGTGELFF.

The rearrangement links TRBV10-3 to TRBJ2-1, with TRBD2 identical over 10 bases. Germline CDR1 reads ENHRY; CDR2 reads SYGVKD. The CDR3 is 15 amino acids. V was pared by 6 bases and J by 8 bases, with 10 bases of the junction left unmatched. The CDR3 region is CAISGTSGARDEQFF. CDR3 in DNA: TGTGCCATCAGCGGAACTAGCGGGGCTCGGGATGAGCAGTTCTTC.

CDR3 sequence: CAISFGDPSQETQYF. The CDR3 DNA sequence: TGTGCCATCAGTTTTGGGGACCCCTCTCAAGAGACCCAGTACTTC. V and J are TRBV10-3 and TRBJ2-5; perhaps D is TRBD1 or TRBD2 (5 bases each). Germline V gives CDR1 ENHRY, CDR2 SYGVKD. V was cut by 5 bases and J by 2 bases, with 15 bases left in between. This CDR3 has 15 amino acids.

This clonotype turned up a few times. This chain connects TRBV29-1 to TRBJ1-3; D possibly corresponds to TRBD1 (6 bases). V was trimmed by 7 bases and J by 0 bases, leaving 10 bases between them. CDR1 and CDR2 from the germline V gene are SQVTM and ANQGSEA. The CDR3 has 13 amino acids. CDR3 sequence: CSAQGSSGNTIYF. CDR3 DNA sequence: TGCAGCGCCCAGGGGAGCTCTGGAAACACCATATATTTT.

The chain joins TRBV12-3 or TRBV12-4 to TRBJ1-5, with D perhaps TRBD1 (5 bases). CDR3 length: 13 residues. The CDR3 is CAVARDRNQPQHF. CDR3 coding DNA: TGTGCTGTCGCCAGGGATAGGAATCAGCCCCAGCATTTT.

The chain links TRBV29-1 to TRBJ1-4; no definite D call. The length of the CDR3 is 11 residues. The ends were cut back, 7 bases at V and 5 bases at J, with 8 bases in the middle. Germline CDR1 and CDR2: SQVTM and ANQGSEA. The CDR3 DNA reads TGCAGCGCCGGACGGAATGAAAAACTGTTTTTT. Protein sequence: CSAGRNEKLFF.

V gene TRBV12-3 or TRBV12-4 combines with J gene TRBJ2-3, with no clear D. Between the trimmed V and J ends, which lost 6 bases and 2 bases, there was a span of 9 bases. This CDR3 spans 13 amino acids. The CDR3 DNA reads as TGTGCCAGCAGCCCGGGCGTCACAGATACGCAGTATTTT. It codes for CASSPGVTDTQYF.

The J gene is TRBJ1-5, the V gene TRBV10-1; D unresolved. The CDR3 loop spans 13 amino acids. Trimming took 6 bases from V and 4 from J, leaving 10 bases between them. Germline V lookup: CDR1 WNHNN, CDR2 SYGVQD (reference sequence). CDR3 region: CASRRRRNQPQHF. The CDR3 DNA reads TGCGCCAGCAGGAGGCGGAGGAATCAGCCCCAGCATTTT.

This clonotype has only a few counts. The rearrangement uses TRBV7-2 and TRBJ2-1; no clear D gene. Deletions cut 3 bases from V and 6 bases from J, with 3 bases between. This CDR3 comprises 11 residues. Germline V gene data show CDR1 as SGHTA and CDR2 as FQGNSA. The CDR3 bases are TGTGCCAGCAGCTTTTTCAATGAGCAGTTCTTC. The encoded protein is CASSFFNEQFF. The complete variable domain, with remaining parts taken from reference TRBV7-2 and TRBJ2-1, reads GAGVSQSPSNKVTEKGKDVELRCDPISGHTALYWYRQSLGQGLEFLIYFQGNSAPDKSGLPSDRFSAERTGGSVSTLTIQRTQQEDSAVYLCASSFFNEQFFGPGTRLTVL.

A few counts support this clonotype. The chain has TRBV7-9 and TRBJ1-6; D gene uncertain. V lost 7 bases to trimming and J lost 7 bases, with 14 bases between them. Germline-derived CDR1 and CDR2 are SEHNR and FQNEAQ (reference sequence). The CDR3 has 14 amino acids. CDR3 in amino acids: CASTQDGGNSPLHF. CDR3 bases: TGTGCCAGCACCCAAGACGGCGGGAATTCACCCCTCCACTTT.

This clonotype was found a few times. The CDR3 DNA sequence: TGCAGTGCTAGAACAGGGAACTATGGCTACACCTTC. Its translation: CSARTGNYGYTF. V usage is TRBV20-1 and J usage is TRBJ1-2; possible D gene TRBD1, 6 bases. Germline loops: CDR1 DFQATT, CDR2 SNEGSKA (reference sequence). The V end was cut by 2 bases, the J end by 2 bases, with 6 bases between. The CDR3 loop spans 12 amino acids.

In DNA form, the CDR3 reads TGCGCCAGCAGCTTGGACGGGGGTTATGGCTACACCTTC. As protein: CASSLDGGYGYTF. This chain joins TRBV5-1 and TRBJ1-2, with D possibly TRBD1 on 5 matching bases. There are 13 residues in the CDR3. The V gene's germline CDR1 is SGHRS and CDR2 YFSETQ. V was trimmed by 0 bases and J by 5 bases, leaving 8 bases between them.

In this sample, this clonotype turned up once. This chain uses TRBV3-1 with TRBJ1-1; the match to TRBD1 covers 7 bases. CDR1 and CDR2 from the germline V gene are LGHDT and YNNKEL (reference sequence). This CDR3 comprises 16 residues. After removal of 3 bases from V and 11 bases from J, the junction contained 18 bases not matched to a gene. CDR3 coding DNA: TGTGCCAGCAGCCAGTGGGGACAGACAACCAACAATTGGGCTTTCTTT. Its protein product is CASSQWGQTTNNWAFF.

This chain uses TRBV29-1 with TRBJ2-6; TRBD1 matches at 7 bases. Germline values: CDR1 SQVTM, CDR2 ANQGSEA. The length of the CDR3 is 16 residues. With 4 bases clipped from V and 0 bases from J, the junction kept 6 bases outside the gene matches. CDR3 sequence reads: CSVGGGSSSGANVLTF. CDR3 nucleotide sequence: TGCAGCGTTGGAGGGGGCTCGAGCTCTGGGGCCAACGTCCTGACTTTC.

This clonotype came up a few times. The chain combines TRBV4-3 with TRBJ2-4; D ambiguous. This CDR3 is 15 amino acids long. V lost 0 bases, J lost 7 bases, and 13 bases lay in between. The germline V gene encodes CDR1 LGHNA and CDR2 YSLEER. The CDR3 spells CASSQDLGTSNIQYF. The CDR3 bases are TGCGCCAGCAGCCAAGATCTCGGTACCTCGAACATTCAGTACTTC.